The 23 T cell receptor beta chains in this list originate from one sample, sequenced in a study of memory CD4+ T cells and cytomegalovirus serostatus. The sort gate was single viable CD3+CD4+CD8-CD45RO+ cells for memory CD4+ T cells. Measured with immunoSEQ multiplex PCR; TCRdb has only the in-frame clones, and not every one. The sample has roughly 86,000 clones; roughly 80% are singletons. The sample taken for sequencing was memory CD4+ T cells from blood. The receptors were gathered from an adult in good health and CMV-seropositive.

V gene TRBV10-1 combines with J gene TRBJ2-1; TRBD2 matches 8 bases. Germline V lookup: CDR1 WNHNN, CDR2 SYGVQD (reference sequence). The V gene end was trimmed by 4 bases and the J gene end by 5 bases; junction bases not matched to a gene: 7. This CDR3 region has 15 residues. CDR3 protein: CASSGSGSIDNEQFF. The CDR3 bases are TGCGCCAGCAGTGGAAGCGGGAGTATCGACAATGAGCAGTTCTTC.

The chain links TRBV5-1 to TRBJ2-5; 7 bases match TRBD1. Germline V lookup: CDR1 SGHRS, CDR2 YFSETQ. This CDR3 comprises 15 residues. After removal of 1 base from V and 5 bases from J, the junction contained 8 bases not matched to a gene. The CDR3 spells CASSLLGQGDETQYF. In DNA form, the CDR3 reads TGCGCCAGCAGCTTGCTAGGGCAGGGGGATGAGACCCAGTACTTC.

The V call is TRBV4-1, the J call TRBJ2-6; D not resolved. Trimming left V 0 bases short and J 0 bases short, with 12 bases between. CDR3 length: 18 residues. Germline CDR1 reads MGHRA; CDR2 reads YSYEKL. Here the CDR3 DNA reads TGCGCCAGCAGCCAAGATCGTACAGACTTCTCTGGGGCCAACGTCCTGACTTTC. Amino acids: CASSQDRTDFSGANVLTF.

The chain combines TRBV20-1 with TRBJ2-1; D is unclear. V was shortened by 2 bases and J by 8 bases, with 7 bases between the two germline ends. Germline CDR1 is DFQATT and CDR2 is SNEGSKA (reference sequence). CDR3 size: 11 residues. The CDR3 region has the DNA TGCAGTGCTAGACTCCCCTATGAGCAGTTCTTC. It translates to CSARLPYEQFF.

The chain employs TRBV9 and TRBJ2-5, with TRBD1 as a possible D gene (6 bases). Germline V gene data show CDR1 as SGDLS and CDR2 as YYNGEE. This CDR3 has 13 residues. Trimming removed 0 bases from V and 3 bases from J, with 6 bases in between. The CDR3 sequence is CASSVGTEETQYF. CDR3 coding DNA: TGTGCCAGCAGCGTAGGGACAGAAGAGACCCAGTACTTC.

CDR3 loop: CASSPGPSSYEQYF. In DNA, the CDR3 is TGTGCCAGCAGCCCGGGACCCTCCTCCTACGAGCAGTACTTC. The J gene is TRBJ2-7, the V gene TRBV7-8; D is perhaps TRBD1 or TRBD2 (5 bases each). The CDR3 has 14 residues. Per the germline V gene, CDR1 is SGHVS and CDR2 is FQNEAQ. Trimming took off 5 bases at V and 0 bases at J, with 11 bases between the two ends.

This chain joins TRBV12-2 and TRBJ2-6; the table's D call of TRBD1 was not tested on the DNA. TRBV12-2 is described as a pseudogene. This CDR3 spans 19 amino acids. The CDR3 loop reads CASRLPHRQTNTGANVLTF. The DNA for the CDR3 is TGTGCAAGTCGCCTCCCCCACAGACAGACCAACACTGGGGCCAACGTCCTGACTTTC.

V usage is TRBV2 and J usage is TRBJ1-2, with 10 bases matching TRBD1. The CDR3 has 16 residues. J was trimmed by 2 bases and V by 3 bases; bases with no gene match: 6. CDR1 and CDR2 from the germline V gene are SNHLY and FYNNEI. The CDR3 region has the DNA TGTGCCAGCAGTGAGGGTCGGGACAGGGGAAACTATGGCTACACCTTC. Translation gives CASSEGRDRGNYGYTF.

V and J are TRBV30 and TRBJ2-1; TRBD1 agrees at 9 bases. CDR3 size: 14 residues. V shed 2 bases and J 4 bases; nucleotides not matched to a gene: 3. CDR1 and CDR2 (germline): GTSNPN, SVGIG (reference sequence). CDR3 nucleotides: TGTGCCTGGAGTCCCGGGACAGGGTACAATGAGCAGTTCTTC. This gives the protein CAWSPGTGYNEQFF.

In its sample, this clone was seen a few times. This chain links TRBV28 with TRBJ1-3; unclear D gene. CDR3 length: 11 residues. Germline V gene data show CDR1 as MDHEN and CDR2 as SYDVKM. Trimming cost V 8 bases and J 2 bases, with 4 bases left between them. CDR3 sequence: CASPTGNTIYF. The CDR3 DNA follows: TGTGCCAGCCCCACTGGAAACACCATATATTTT.

The V gene is TRBV28, the J gene TRBJ2-2; 14 bases agree with TRBD2. Germline V CDR1 and CDR2: MDHEN, SYDVKM. The junction had 6 bases not matched to a gene; V was cut back by 3 bases and J by 6 bases. CDR3 length equals 17 residues. The CDR3 DNA reads as TGTGCCAGCAGTTTGAGACTAGCGGGAGGGTTAGCCGGGGAGCTGTTTTTT. Translation gives CASSLRLAGGLAGELFF.

The chain employs TRBV28 and TRBJ1-2, with a possible D match to TRBD1 (5 bases). Trimming shortened V by 6 bases and J by 8 bases, and 19 bases separated the two germline ends. The CDR3 totals 14 residues. Germline lookup yields CDR1 MDHEN and CDR2 SYDVKM. The CDR3 spells CASSPPGTLRGYTF. CDR3 DNA: TGTGCCAGCAGCCCGCCCGGGACCCTTCGAGGCTACACCTTC.

The rearrangement joins TRBV27 to TRBJ2-1; D is possibly TRBD2 (6 bases). CDR3 length: 13 residues. V shed 8 bases and J shed 6 bases, with 14 bases lying between them. From germline, CDR1 is MNHEY and CDR2 SMNVEV (reference sequence). CDR3 DNA: TGTGCCAGCGCGAGACTAGAATCCAATGAGCAGTTCTTC. Its protein product is CASARLESNEQFF.

This chain uses TRBV7-2 with TRBJ2-3; D gene uncertain. Trimming pared 3 bases from V and 5 bases from J, leaving 3 bases between. The CDR3 spans 11 residues. Germline assignment: CDR1 SGHTA and CDR2 FQGNSA. In DNA, the CDR3 is TGTGCCAGCAGCTTCGGAGATACGCAGTATTTT. Encoded protein: CASSFGDTQYF.

The table lists this clone with a count of one. The chain couples TRBV18 to TRBJ2-7; D not certain. V was cut by 1 base and J by 0 bases, with 7 bases left in between. This CDR3 is built from 14 residues. Germline values: CDR1 KGHSH, CDR2 LQKENI. The CDR3 protein is CASSPRGISYEQYF. The CDR3 DNA reads as TGTGCCAGCTCACCACGAGGAATCTCCTACGAGCAGTACTTC.

This sequence joins TRBV6-5 and TRBJ2-3; 10 positions match TRBD2. Germline CDR1 is MNHEY and CDR2 is SVGAGI. The ends lost 5 bases at V and 2 bases at J; junction bases unmatched: 4. The CDR3 totals 15 residues. The CDR3 here is CASSHGTSDTDTQYF. DNA for the CDR3: TGTGCCAGCAGTCACGGGACTAGCGACACAGATACGCAGTATTTT.

The chain uses TRBV5-4 and TRBJ1-2; D unresolved. Deletions cut 6 bases from V and 4 bases from J, with 13 bases between. The CDR3 has 13 amino acids. Germline CDR1 reads SGHNT; CDR2 reads YYREEE (reference sequence). CDR3 bases: TGTGCCAGCACCCCCCAGAAGAGCTATGGCTACACCTTC. Translation gives CASTPQKSYGYTF.

The chain uses TRBV30 and TRBJ2-5, with D maybe TRBD1 (7 bases). The better agreement between TRBJ2-7 and the DNA end casts doubt on the J call. This CDR3 spans 14 amino acids. Germline lookup yields CDR1 GTSNPN and CDR2 SVGIG (reference sequence). The DNA of the CDR3 is TGTGCCTGGAGGAATCAGGGGGGCTCCTACGAGCAGTACTTC. It encodes CAWRNQGGSYEQYF.

The chain carries TRBV18 and TRBJ1-4; D perhaps matches TRBD1 (6 bases). CDR3 length equals 15 residues. V was clipped by 3 bases and J by 7 bases, with 15 bases between them. From germline, CDR1 is KGHSH and CDR2 LQKENI. The CDR3 here is CASSPQGGTTEKLFF. The CDR3 DNA reads TGTGCCAGCTCACCCCAAGGAGGGACAACTGAAAAACTGTTTTTT.

The chain combines TRBV5-5 with TRBJ1-2; no firm D call. The germline gives CDR1 SGHKS, CDR2 YYEKEE (reference sequence). The V end lost 1 base, the J end lost 7 bases, and 8 bases lay between the germline ends. The CDR3 is 12 residues long. Here the CDR3 DNA reads TGTGCCAGCAGCTTGAGGGAAAGTGGCTACACCTTC. Amino acid sequence: CASSLRESGYTF.

The chain carries TRBV6-5 and TRBJ1-4, with D possibly matching TRBD1 (5 bases). In germline, CDR1 is MNHEY, CDR2 SVGAGI. This CDR3 contains 11 residues. V shed 10 bases and J shed 7 bases, with 10 bases lying between them. The CDR3 bases are TGTGCCACCCTGGGGACTGAAAAACTGTTTTTT. Protein: CATLGTEKLFF.

V is TRBV28 and J is TRBJ2-1; D is perhaps TRBD1 (6 bases). CDR1 and CDR2 from the germline V gene are MDHEN and SYDVKM. The CDR3 consists of 16 residues. The V end lost 6 bases, the J end lost 5 bases, and 20 bases lay between the germline ends. The CDR3 region has the DNA TGTGCCAGCAGCCAAGCCGAGGCAGGGGACGACAATGAGCAGTTCTTC. This codes for CASSQAEAGDDNEQFF.

This clone has just a few counts. This rearrangement joins TRBV2 to TRBJ2-1; D remains unclear. Germline V gene lookup returns CDR1 SNHLY and CDR2 FYNNEI. Trimming pared 9 bases from V and 9 bases from J, leaving 15 bases between. The CDR3 loop spans 12 amino acids. The CDR3 coding sequence is TGTGCCAGTCAGACCGTTTCTGTTGAGCAGTTCTTC. Its protein is CASQTVSVEQFF.